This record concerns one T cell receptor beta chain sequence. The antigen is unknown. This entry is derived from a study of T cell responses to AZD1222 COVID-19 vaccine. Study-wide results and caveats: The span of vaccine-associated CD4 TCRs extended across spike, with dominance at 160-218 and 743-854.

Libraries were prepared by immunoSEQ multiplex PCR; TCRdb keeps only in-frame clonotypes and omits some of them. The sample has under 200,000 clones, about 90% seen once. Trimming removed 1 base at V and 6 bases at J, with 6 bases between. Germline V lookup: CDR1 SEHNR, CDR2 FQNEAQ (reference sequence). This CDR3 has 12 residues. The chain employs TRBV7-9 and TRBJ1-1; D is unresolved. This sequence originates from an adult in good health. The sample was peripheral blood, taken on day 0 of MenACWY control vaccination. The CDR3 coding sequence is TGTGCCAGCAGCTTAGGTAGCGCTGAAGCTTTCTTT. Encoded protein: CASSLGSAEAFF.